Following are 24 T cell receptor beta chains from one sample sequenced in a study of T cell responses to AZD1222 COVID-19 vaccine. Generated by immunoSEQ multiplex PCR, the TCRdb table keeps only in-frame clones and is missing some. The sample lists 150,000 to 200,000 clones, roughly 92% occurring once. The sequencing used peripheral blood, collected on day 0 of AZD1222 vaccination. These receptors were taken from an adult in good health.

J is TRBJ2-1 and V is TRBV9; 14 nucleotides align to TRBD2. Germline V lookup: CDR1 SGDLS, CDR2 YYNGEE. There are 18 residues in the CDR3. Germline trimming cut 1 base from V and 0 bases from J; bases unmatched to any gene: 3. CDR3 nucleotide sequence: TGTGCCAGCAGCGTAAGACTAGCGGGAGGGCCCTCCTACAATGAGCAGTTCTTC. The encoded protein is CASSVRLAGGPSYNEQFF.

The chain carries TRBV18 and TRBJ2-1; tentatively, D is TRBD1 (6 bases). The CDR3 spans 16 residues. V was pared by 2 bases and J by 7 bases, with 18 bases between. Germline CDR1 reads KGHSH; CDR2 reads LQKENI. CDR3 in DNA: TGTGCCAGCTCACCATTTAGGCAGGGGATCGAGAATGAGCAGTTCTTC. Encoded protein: CASSPFRQGIENEQFF.

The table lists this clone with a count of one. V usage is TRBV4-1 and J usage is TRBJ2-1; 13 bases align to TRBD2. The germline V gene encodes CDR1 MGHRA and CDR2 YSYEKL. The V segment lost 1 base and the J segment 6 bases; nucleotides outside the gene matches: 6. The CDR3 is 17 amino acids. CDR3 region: CASSQVSGLAGINEQFF. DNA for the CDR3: TGCGCCAGCAGCCAAGTGTCGGGACTAGCGGGAATCAATGAGCAGTTCTTC.

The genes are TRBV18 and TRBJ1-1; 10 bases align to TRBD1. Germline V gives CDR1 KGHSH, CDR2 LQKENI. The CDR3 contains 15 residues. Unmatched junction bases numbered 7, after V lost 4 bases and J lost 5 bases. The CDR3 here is CASSRGTGAETEAFF. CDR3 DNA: TGTGCCAGCTCACGGGGGACAGGGGCAGAGACTGAAGCTTTCTTT.

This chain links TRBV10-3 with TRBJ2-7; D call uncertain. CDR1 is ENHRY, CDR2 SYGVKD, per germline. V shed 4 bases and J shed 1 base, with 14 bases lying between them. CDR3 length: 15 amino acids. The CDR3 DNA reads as TGTGCCATCAGTGGACACTCTGACAAGTCCTACGAGCAGTACTTC. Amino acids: CAISGHSDKSYEQYF.

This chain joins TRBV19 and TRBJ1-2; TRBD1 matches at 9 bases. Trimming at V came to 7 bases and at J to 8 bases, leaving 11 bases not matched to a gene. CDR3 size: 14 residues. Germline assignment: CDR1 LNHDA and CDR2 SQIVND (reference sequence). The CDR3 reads CASTDAGQGGGYTF. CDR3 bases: TGTGCCAGTACCGATGCGGGACAGGGAGGAGGCTACACCTTC.

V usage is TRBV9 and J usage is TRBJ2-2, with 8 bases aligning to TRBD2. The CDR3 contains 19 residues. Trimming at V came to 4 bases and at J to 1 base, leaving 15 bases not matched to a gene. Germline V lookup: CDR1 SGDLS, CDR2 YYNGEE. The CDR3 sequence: CASSLRSRSGSGNTGELFF. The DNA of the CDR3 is TGTGCCAGCAGCCTCAGATCACGAAGCGGGAGTGGGAACACCGGGGAGCTGTTTTTT. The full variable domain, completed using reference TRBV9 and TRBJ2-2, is DSGVTQTPKHLITATGQRVTLRCSPRSGDLSVYWYQQSLDQGLQFLIQYYNGEERAKGNILERFSAQQFPDLHSELNLSSLELGDSALYFCASSLRSRSGSGNTGELFFGEGSRLTVL.

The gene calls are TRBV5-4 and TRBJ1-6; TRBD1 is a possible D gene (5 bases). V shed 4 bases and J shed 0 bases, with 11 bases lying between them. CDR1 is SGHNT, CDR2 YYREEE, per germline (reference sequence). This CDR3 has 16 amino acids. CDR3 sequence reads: CASSGRGASYNSPLHF. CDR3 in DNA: TGTGCCAGCAGCGGCCGCGGGGCCTCCTATAATTCACCCCTCCACTTT.

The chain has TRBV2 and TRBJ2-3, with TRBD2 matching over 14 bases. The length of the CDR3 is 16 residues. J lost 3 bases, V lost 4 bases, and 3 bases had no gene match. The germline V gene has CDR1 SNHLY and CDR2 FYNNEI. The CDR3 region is CASSAGLAGATDTQYF. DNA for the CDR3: TGTGCCAGCAGTGCGGGACTAGCGGGAGCTACAGATACGCAGTATTTT.

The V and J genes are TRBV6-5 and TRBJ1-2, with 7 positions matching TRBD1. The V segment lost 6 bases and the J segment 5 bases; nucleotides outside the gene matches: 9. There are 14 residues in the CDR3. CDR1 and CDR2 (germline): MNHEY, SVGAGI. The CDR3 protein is CASRTQGVGYGYTF. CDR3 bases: TGTGCCAGCAGAACCCAGGGGGTGGGTTATGGCTACACCTTC.

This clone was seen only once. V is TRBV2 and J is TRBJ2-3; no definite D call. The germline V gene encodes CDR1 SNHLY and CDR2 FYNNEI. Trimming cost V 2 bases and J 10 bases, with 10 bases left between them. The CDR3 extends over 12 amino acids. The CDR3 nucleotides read TGTGCCAGCAGTGAAAGGGCTGGAGCGCAGTATTTT. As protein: CASSERAGAQYF.

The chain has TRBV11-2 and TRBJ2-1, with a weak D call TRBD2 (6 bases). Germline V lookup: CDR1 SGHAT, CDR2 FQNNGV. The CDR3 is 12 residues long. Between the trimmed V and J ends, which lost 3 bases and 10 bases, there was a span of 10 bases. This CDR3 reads CASSFYGGEQFF. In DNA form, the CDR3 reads TGTGCCAGCAGCTTTTACGGAGGGGAGCAGTTCTTC.

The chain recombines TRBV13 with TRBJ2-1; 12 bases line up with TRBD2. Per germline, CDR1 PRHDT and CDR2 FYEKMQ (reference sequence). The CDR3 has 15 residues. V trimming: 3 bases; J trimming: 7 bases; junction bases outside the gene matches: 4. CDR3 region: CASSFRTSGENEQFF. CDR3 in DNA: TGTGCCAGCAGCTTCCGGACTAGCGGGGAGAATGAGCAGTTCTTC.

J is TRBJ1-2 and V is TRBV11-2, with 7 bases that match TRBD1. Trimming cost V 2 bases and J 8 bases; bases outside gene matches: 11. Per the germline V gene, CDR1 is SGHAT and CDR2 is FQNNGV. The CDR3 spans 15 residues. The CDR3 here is CASSLTPQGVDGYTF. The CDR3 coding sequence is TGTGCCAGCAGCTTAACCCCGCAGGGGGTCGACGGCTACACCTTC.

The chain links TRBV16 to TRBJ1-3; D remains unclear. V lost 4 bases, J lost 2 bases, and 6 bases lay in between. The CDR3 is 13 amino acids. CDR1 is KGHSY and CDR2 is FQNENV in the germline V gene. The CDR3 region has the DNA TGTGCCAGCAGCCTGGATGCTGGAAACACCATATATTTT. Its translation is CASSLDAGNTIYF.

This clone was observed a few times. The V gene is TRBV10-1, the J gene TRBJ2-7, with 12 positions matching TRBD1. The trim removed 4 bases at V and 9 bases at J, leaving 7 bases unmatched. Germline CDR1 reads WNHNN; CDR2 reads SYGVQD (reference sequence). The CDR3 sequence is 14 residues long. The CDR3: CASSGGTGGPGQYF. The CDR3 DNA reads TGCGCCAGCAGTGGCGGGACAGGGGGCCCCGGGCAGTACTTC.

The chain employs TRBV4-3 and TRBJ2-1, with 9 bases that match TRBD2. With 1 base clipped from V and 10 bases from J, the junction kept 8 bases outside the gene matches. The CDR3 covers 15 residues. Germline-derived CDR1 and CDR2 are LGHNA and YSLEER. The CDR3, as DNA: TGCGCCAGCAGCCAAGGGGCGGGGGGGCGGTTCGAGCAGTTCTTC. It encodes CASSQGAGGRFEQFF.

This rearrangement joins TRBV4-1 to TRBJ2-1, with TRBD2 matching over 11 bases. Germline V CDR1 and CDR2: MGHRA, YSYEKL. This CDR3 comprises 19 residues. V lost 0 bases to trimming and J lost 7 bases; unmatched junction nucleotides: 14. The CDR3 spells CASSQDPSLGTSGRNEQFF. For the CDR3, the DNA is TGCGCCAGCAGCCAAGACCCCTCCTTGGGGACTAGCGGTCGAAATGAGCAGTTCTTC.

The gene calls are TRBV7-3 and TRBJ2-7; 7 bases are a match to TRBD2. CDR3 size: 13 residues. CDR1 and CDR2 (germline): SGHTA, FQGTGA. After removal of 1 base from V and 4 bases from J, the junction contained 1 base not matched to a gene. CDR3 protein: CASSLNGGYEQYF. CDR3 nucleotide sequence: TGTGCCAGCAGCTTAAACGGGGGGTACGAGCAGTACTTC.

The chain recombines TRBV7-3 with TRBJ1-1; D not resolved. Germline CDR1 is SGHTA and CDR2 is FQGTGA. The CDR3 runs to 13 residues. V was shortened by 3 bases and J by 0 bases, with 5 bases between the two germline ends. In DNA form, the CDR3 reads TGTGCCAGCAGCTTTCAGATGAACACTGAAGCTTTCTTT. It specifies CASSFQMNTEAFF.

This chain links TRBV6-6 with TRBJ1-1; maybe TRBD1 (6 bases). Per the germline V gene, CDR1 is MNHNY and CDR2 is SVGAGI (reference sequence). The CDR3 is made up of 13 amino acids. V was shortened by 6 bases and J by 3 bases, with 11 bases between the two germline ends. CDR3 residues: CASSPNRDTEAFF. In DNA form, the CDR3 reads TGTGCCAGCAGCCCCAACAGGGACACTGAAGCTTTCTTT.

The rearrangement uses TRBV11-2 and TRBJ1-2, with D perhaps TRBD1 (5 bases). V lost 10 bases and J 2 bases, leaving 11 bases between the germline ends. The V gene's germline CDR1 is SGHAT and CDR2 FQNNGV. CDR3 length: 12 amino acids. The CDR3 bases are TGTGCCACAACCGGGGGGAACTATGGCTACACCTTC. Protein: CATTGGNYGYTF. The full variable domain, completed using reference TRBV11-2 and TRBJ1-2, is EAGVAQSPRYKIIEKRQSVAFWCNPISGHATLYWYQQILGQGPKLLIQFQNNGVVDDSQLPKDRFSAERLKGVDSTLKIQPAKLEDSAVYLCATTGGNYGYTFGSGTRLTVV.

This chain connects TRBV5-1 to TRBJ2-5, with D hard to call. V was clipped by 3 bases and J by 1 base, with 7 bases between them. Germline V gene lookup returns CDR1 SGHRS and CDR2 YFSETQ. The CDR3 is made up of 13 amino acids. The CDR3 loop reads CASSSAPQETQYF. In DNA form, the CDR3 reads TGCGCCAGCAGCTCCGCGCCCCAAGAGACCCAGTACTTC.

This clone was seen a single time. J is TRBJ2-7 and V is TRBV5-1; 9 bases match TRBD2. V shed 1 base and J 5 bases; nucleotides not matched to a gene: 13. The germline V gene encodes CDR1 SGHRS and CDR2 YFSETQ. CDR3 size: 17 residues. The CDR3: CASSLPTGGGGAHEQYF. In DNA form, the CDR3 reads TGCGCCAGCAGCTTGCCGACCGGGGGCGGGGGGGCCCACGAGCAGTACTTC. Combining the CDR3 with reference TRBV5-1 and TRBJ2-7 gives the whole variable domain KAGVTQTPRYLIKTRGQQVTLSCSPISGHRSVSWYQQTPGQGLQFLFEYFSETQRNKGNFPGRFSGRQFSNSRSEMNVSTLELGDSALYLCASSLPTGGGGAHEQYFGPGTRLTVT.